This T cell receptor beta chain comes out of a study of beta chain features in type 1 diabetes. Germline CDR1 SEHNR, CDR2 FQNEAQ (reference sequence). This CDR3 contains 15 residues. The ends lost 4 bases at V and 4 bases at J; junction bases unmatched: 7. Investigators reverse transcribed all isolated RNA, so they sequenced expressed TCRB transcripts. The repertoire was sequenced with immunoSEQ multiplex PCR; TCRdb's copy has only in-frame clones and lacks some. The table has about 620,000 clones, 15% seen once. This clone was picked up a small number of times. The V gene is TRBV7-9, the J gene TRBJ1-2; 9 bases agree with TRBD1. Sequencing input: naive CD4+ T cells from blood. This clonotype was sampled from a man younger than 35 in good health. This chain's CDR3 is CASSSTGGLGYGYTF. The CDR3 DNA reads TGTGCCAGCAGCTCGACAGGGGGTCTTGGCTATGGCTACACCTTC.